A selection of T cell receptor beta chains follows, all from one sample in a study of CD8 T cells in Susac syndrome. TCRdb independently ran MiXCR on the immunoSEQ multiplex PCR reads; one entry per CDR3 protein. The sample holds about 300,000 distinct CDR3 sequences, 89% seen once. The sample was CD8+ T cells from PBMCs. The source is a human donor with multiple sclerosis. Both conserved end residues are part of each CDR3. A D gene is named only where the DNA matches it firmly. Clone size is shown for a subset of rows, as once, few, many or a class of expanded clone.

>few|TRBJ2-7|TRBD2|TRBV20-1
TGCAGTGCGAGACTAGCGGCCGAGCAGTACTTC
CSARLAAEQYF
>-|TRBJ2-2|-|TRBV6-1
TGTGCAGAGAGCGGGTCCGATGCCGGGGAGCTGTTTTTT
CAESGSDAGELFF
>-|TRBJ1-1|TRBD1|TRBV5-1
TGCGCCAGCAGCTGGGGCCTTGGGGACAGGATCCCAACTGAAGCTTTCTTT
CASSWGLGDRIPTEAFF
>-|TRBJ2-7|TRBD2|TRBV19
TGTGCCAGCTGCCCGACTAGCGTTTCCTACGAGCAGTACTTC
CASCPTSVSYEQYF
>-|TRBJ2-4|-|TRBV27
TGTGCCAGCAGTTTGGGGGGTCTCGAAAACATTCAGTACTTC
CASSLGGLENIQYF
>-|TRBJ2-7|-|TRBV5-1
TGCGCCAGCAGCTTAACCCGGGACACCCCCTACGAGCAGTACTTC
CASSLTRDTPYEQYF
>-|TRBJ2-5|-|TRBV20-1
TGCAGTGCTAACCAGGGGCTCGGGGAGACCCAGTACTTC
CSANQGLGETQYF
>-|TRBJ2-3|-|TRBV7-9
TGTGCCAGCAGCTCTCCCATCCAACGCACAGATACGCAGTATTTT
CASSSPIQRTDTQYF
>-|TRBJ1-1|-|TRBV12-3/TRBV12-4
TGTGCCAGCAGGAGAAAAGAGAACACTGAAGCTTTCTTT
CASRRKENTEAFF
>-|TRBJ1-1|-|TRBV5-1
TGCGCCAGCAGCTTGTCCAAAGGCACTGAAGCTTTCTTT
CASSLSKGTEAFF
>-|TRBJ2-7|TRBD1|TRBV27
TGTGCCAGCAGTCAAATACAGGGGGTGGATCTCTACGAGCAGTACTTC
CASSQIQGVDLYEQYF
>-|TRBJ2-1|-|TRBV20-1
TGCAGTGCTAGGCCCGTAAATCTAGCTTCCCACAATGAGCAGTTCTTC
CSARPVNLASHNEQFF
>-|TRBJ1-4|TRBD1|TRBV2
TGTGCCAGCACCCCTCCGGGACAGATTGAAAAACTGTTTTTT
CASTPPGQIEKLFF
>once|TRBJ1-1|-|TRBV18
TGTGCCAGCTCACAAATTGAGGGTAAGAACACTGAAGCTTTCTTT
CASSQIEGKNTEAFF
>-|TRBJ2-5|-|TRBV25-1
TGTGCCAGCAGGGCTAGCGAGCAAGAGACCCAGTACTTC
CASRASEQETQYF
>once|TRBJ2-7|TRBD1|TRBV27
TGTGCCAGCAGCCTGACAGGGGGCATCTTGGAGCAGTACTTC
CASSLTGGILEQYF
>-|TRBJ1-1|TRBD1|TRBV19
TGTGCCAGTGTCCTTGGGACAGGGGGCACACCTTTCTTT
CASVLGTGGTPFF
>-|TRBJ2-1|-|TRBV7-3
TGTGCCAGCAGCTTAAGCCCAGGCAATGAGCAGTTCTTC
CASSLSPGNEQFF